The clone carrying this T cell receptor beta chain has just a few counts. The CDR3 extends over 18 amino acids. Germline V gene lookup returns CDR1 LGHNA and CDR2 YNFKEQ. V lost 0 bases and J lost 2, with 17 bases in between. These data are taken from a study of OX40 agonist ivuxolimab in advanced cancers. Libraries were prepared by immunoSEQ multiplex PCR; TCRdb keeps only in-frame clonotypes and omits some of them. The table lists roughly 86,000 clones, around nine tenths of them singletons. The receptor was derived from an adult with an advanced solid tumor such as melanoma, head and neck, liver or kidney cancer. The chain couples TRBV4-2 to TRBJ2-1; weak D call: TRBD1 (6 bases). This specimen consisted of CD4+ or CD8+ T cells sorted from blood, obtained in a trial of the OX40 agonist ivuxolimab. DNA for the CDR3: TGTGCCAGCAGCCAAGATTCCCCTGGGCGGACAGCCTACAATGAGCAGTTCTTC. The encoded protein is CASSQDSPGRTAYNEQFF.